This T cell receptor (beta chain) originates from a study of T cells in Graves' hyperthyroidism and ophthalmopathy. This CDR3 region has 14 residues. With 10 bases clipped from V and 1 base from J, the junction kept 6 bases outside the gene matches. Germline V lookup: CDR1 SNHLY, CDR2 FYNNEI. Thyroid ultrasound and orbital computed tomography, with clinical symptoms and serum thyroxine and TRAb, informed diagnoses. The source of the PBMCs was 10 ml of fresh peripheral blood. Amplified TCR beta CDR3 regions came from RNA transcripts. HTBI primers were the set used in a first-round RT-PCR of the TCR CDR3. TCRdb reprocessed the multiplex PCR reads via MiXCR and lists one record per CDR3 protein. The sample consists of a few hundred thousand distinct CDR3 sequences, roughly 25% of them appearing once. As regards this clonotype: As yet, its antigen is unknown.

The study's findings and limits: The authors' 13 V-J model separated ophthalmopathy from stable hyperthyroidism.

This chain joins TRBV2 and TRBJ2-7; 11 nucleotides agree with TRBD2. The source material was blood. This TCR came from a man in his forties or fifties with Graves' hyperthyroidism. CDR3 sequence: CAILTSGASYEQYF. CDR3 DNA sequence: TGTGCCATCTTGACTAGCGGGGCTTCCTACGAGCAGTACTTC.